The 12 T cell receptor beta chains below were found in one sample sequenced in a study of blood T cell repertoires in COVID-19. TCRdb's copy holds only in-frame clones and misses some; the assay was immunoSEQ multiplex PCR. This sample has some 180,000 clones, with roughly 82% found just once. The sequenced material came from peripheral blood. The receptors shown here come from a woman aged 55-75 years with COVID-19, enrolled during active disease.

V and J are TRBV20-1 and TRBJ1-4, with D uncertain. Germline V gene data show CDR1 as DFQATT and CDR2 as SNEGSKA (reference sequence). Trimming cost V 6 bases and J 7 bases, with 6 bases left between them. The CDR3 has 10 amino acids. The CDR3 reads CSALFEKLFF. Here the CDR3 DNA reads TGCAGTGCCCTCTTTGAAAAACTGTTTTTT.

Written as DNA, the CDR3 is TGTGCCAGCAGCCATGGGAGCTCCTATAATTCACCCCTCCACTTT. Amino acids: CASSHGSSYNSPLHF. The chain joins TRBV3-1 (or the pseudogene TRBV3-2) to TRBJ1-6, with D unresolved. The CDR3 runs 15 residues. Germline loops: CDR1 LGHDT, CDR2 YNNKEL (reference sequence). With 3 bases removed from V and 0 bases from J, the gap between germline ends came to 6 bases.

The chain recombines TRBV4-3 with TRBJ1-2, with D hard to call. The CDR3 contains 15 residues. V was pared by 0 bases and J by 0 bases, with 8 bases between. Germline V lookup: CDR1 LGHNA, CDR2 YSLEER. CDR3 in amino acids: CASSQDSAANYGYTF. In nucleotides, the CDR3 is TGCGCCAGCAGCCAAGATTCCGCAGCTAACTATGGCTACACCTTC.

The J gene is TRBJ2-1, the V gene TRBV15, with 7 positions matching TRBD1. Trimming at V came to 3 bases and at J to 7 bases, leaving 6 bases not matched to a gene. Germline CDR1 and CDR2: LNHNV and YYDKDF (reference sequence). The CDR3 totals 14 residues. CDR3 region: CATSSLTGFNEQFF. CDR3 sequence (DNA): TGTGCCACCAGCAGCTTGACAGGGTTTAATGAGCAGTTCTTC.

This clone was seen ten or more times. The J gene is TRBJ1-5, the V gene TRBV5-8; D gene unclear. Trimming shortened V by 5 bases and J by 7 bases, and 22 bases separated the two germline ends. This CDR3 spans 16 amino acids. CDR1 is SGHTS, CDR2 YDEGEE, per germline. The CDR3 DNA sequence: TGTGCCAGCAGATTCCCGGGAGACCCATCCGGACAGCCCCAGCATTTT. It translates to CASRFPGDPSGQPQHF.

V is TRBV5-1 and J is TRBJ2-7; 9 bases align to TRBD1. Looked up from germline, CDR1 is SGHRS and CDR2 is YFSETQ. The V gene end was trimmed by 3 bases and the J gene end by 7 bases; junction bases not matched to a gene: 14. The CDR3 is 16 residues long. The CDR3 region is CASSYVLTGGAGEQYF. DNA of the CDR3: TGCGCCAGCAGCTACGTCCTAACAGGGGGCGCGGGGGAGCAGTACTTC.

The CDR3 bases are TGTGCCTGGAGTGTACGACATTGGGAGACCCAGTACTTC. Amino acids: CAWSVRHWETQYF. The rearrangement links TRBV30 to TRBJ2-5; no clear D. The germline V gene encodes CDR1 GTSNPN and CDR2 SVGIG (reference sequence). V was pared by 0 bases and J by 5 bases, with 10 bases between. The CDR3 loop spans 13 amino acids.

The chain has TRBV28 and TRBJ1-5, with D uncertain. There are 13 residues in the CDR3. In germline, CDR1 is MDHEN, CDR2 SYDVKM. Trimming stripped 6 bases from V and 2 bases from J, with 8 bases between. CDR3 in amino acids: CASRDSGNQPQHF. The CDR3, as DNA: TGTGCCAGCAGGGACTCGGGCAATCAGCCCCAGCATTTT.

CDR3 residues: CAITELGGAGEQFF. The CDR3 bases are TGTGCCATCACCGAACTTGGAGGGGCTGGAGAGCAGTTCTTC. The chain combines TRBV10-3 with TRBJ2-1; a weak D match, TRBD2 (6 bases). V was pared by 7 bases and J by 10 bases, with 20 bases between. The CDR3 has 14 residues. Per the germline V gene, CDR1 is ENHRY and CDR2 is SYGVKD.

The J gene is TRBJ2-5, the V gene TRBV19; 8 nucleotides match TRBD1. The junction had 0 bases not matched to a gene; V was cut back by 1 base and J by 2 bases. From germline, CDR1 is LNHDA and CDR2 SQIVND (reference sequence). This CDR3 is 14 amino acids long. The CDR3 region has the DNA TGTGCCAGTAGTATAGGACAGGGGCAAGAGACCCAGTACTTC. Translated: CASSIGQGQETQYF.

V and J are TRBV29-1 and TRBJ2-3; tentatively, D is TRBD1 (6 bases). The germline gives CDR1 SQVTM, CDR2 ANQGSEA. V dropped 4 bases and J dropped 0 bases, with 14 bases sitting between them. There are 15 residues in the CDR3. This chain's CDR3 is CSVGNRQVSTDTQYF. CDR3 DNA: TGCAGCGTTGGGAACAGACAGGTCAGCACAGATACGCAGTATTTT.

Details on this clone: Other DNA sequences within the sample encode an identical CDR3. V usage is TRBV5-1 and J usage is TRBJ1-2; D gene ambiguous. Germline loops: CDR1 SGHRS, CDR2 YFSETQ. V gave up 2 bases and J gave up 4 bases, with 12 bases separating them. There are 14 residues in the CDR3. The DNA for the CDR3 is TGCGCCAGCAGCTTAGAAGGCACAGTCTATGGCTACACCTTC. Its protein is CASSLEGTVYGYTF.